This T cell receptor beta chain was captured in a study of cytomegalovirus exposure and HLA in healthy donors (dated by TCRdb to about 2017). Looking at the study overall: In an earlier analysis of around 540 of the donors, roughly 300 Gb of sequence data and approximately 100 million unique TCR beta sequences from about 190 million T cells were reported. Around 300 gigabases of sequencing data and tens of millions of unique TCR sequences were included in an early release covering under 650 HLA-typed donors. Of the 300 to 400 genotyped donors, approximately 80% fell in the genetic ancestry cluster associated with self-reported Caucasian donors. The study aimed to test whether cataloging public T cell receptors could reveal signatures of past pathogen exposure. Using immunosequencing, the study profiled T cell repertoires from about 620 subjects and related those repertoires to cytomegalovirus serostatus. Besides the first cohort of hundreds of subjects, a separate validation cohort made up of 90 to 150 different subjects was used. To predict cytomegalovirus infection status, the study brought together high-throughput TCR immunosequencing, statistical association of individual TCRs with disease status, and machine learning. To study patterns of TCR occurrence, a later analysis re-analyzed previously published TCR beta repertoires from under 750 donors and added high-resolution HLA genotyping. The later analysis used no new phenotypic data to find candidate immune exposures, relying instead on TCR beta sequences and their occurrence across donors. An earlier analysis of roughly 600 of the donors used high-throughput TCR beta sequencing to judge whether each TCR beta V gene segment behaved as functional or pseudogenic. Alongside the repertoire data, information on donor age, sex, ethnicity and CMV serostatus was compiled. A later genetic analysis used genome-wide SNP genotypes for about 65% of the 666 donors, treating that subset as a discovery cohort. Every repertoire in the discovery cohort had been generated on one and the same sequencing platform. HLA typing included class I and class II loci at four-digit resolution. The number of typed donors differed by locus: about 620-630 for A, B, C, DRB1 and DQB1; approximately 540 for DQA1; 600 to 610 for DPA1; and roughly 490 for DPB1. Roughly 5 DR-DQ haplotypes were handled as single units for association and clustering because linkage in the cohort was strong. Among some 410 genotyped donors of the cohort, an average of approximately 240,000 unique TCR beta nucleotide sequences was sequenced per donor, of which about 18% were non-productive.

Library preparation used the immunoSEQ multiplex PCR assay. For the multiplex PCR, a mixture combining 60 forward primers for TCR Vbeta segments and 13 reverse primers for TCR Jbeta segments was used. Amplification of the CDR3 region of rearranged TCR beta genes was performed with a multiplex PCR assay on genomic DNA. The Illumina HiSeq System was used to sequence the amplified TCR beta libraries as 87-base-pair reads. In the paper's pipeline: A later analysis counted some 74 million unique TCR beta chains across the 640 or so repertoires, and 10 million to 12 million of these chains were shared by at least two donors. Raw reads were error-corrected and collapsed into unique sequences with a nearest-neighbor algorithm that merged closely related sequences to remove PCR and sequencing errors. CDR3 sequences were aligned to IMGT reference sequences to assign V, D and J gene segments. Each retained sequence needed at least a six-nucleotide match to both a V gene segment and a J gene segment. Rearrangements were classified as productive when the CDR3 lacked stop codons and remained in frame with V and J, and all other rearrangements were classified as non-productive. CDR3 was defined by IMGT convention, running from the second conserved V-encoded cysteine to the conserved J-encoded phenylalanine. In an earlier analysis of more than 550 of the donors, sequences lacking an unambiguous match to a single V gene segment were excluded. An earlier analysis of fewer than 750 of the donors called V segments functional above 56.7% productive rearrangements and segregating when the between-donor standard deviation exceeded 5%. A statistical classification framework was built to diagnose cytomegalovirus status from the catalog of TCR beta chain sequences. In a later analysis, V and J genes were assigned by comparing TCR nucleotide sequences against IMGT/GENE-DB human TR gene sequences. Using the TCRdist pipeline, a later analysis assigned CDR3 sequences along with most-parsimonious VDJ recombination scenarios. A later analysis defined each TCR beta chain by its CDR3 amino acid sequence plus V-gene family, and excluded reads lacking a unique V-gene family. As a way to deal with suspected cross-contamination and a sequencing artifact, a later analysis dropped 450 to 600 nucleotide sequences that were highly shared and had low generation probability. In a later analysis, a clonal expansion index for each public chain was calculated from normalized within-repertoire ranks of inferred template counts. In a later analysis, generation probabilities were computed with a VDJ recombination model fitted to out-of-frame rearrangements, and the resulting probabilities were checked against IGoR. In a later analysis, hypergeometric tests were used to score TCR-TCR, TCR-HLA and TCR-CMV co-occurrence, with a repertoire-size bias correction applied to TCR pairs. False discovery rates were estimated in a later analysis by permuting HLA or CMV assignments 20 times. In a later analysis, co-occurring TCRs were grouped with DBSCAN, and TCRdist sequence similarity was added when clustering was performed within HLA-allele-positive subsets. Co-occurrence clustering excluded repertoires with fewer than 30,000 or more than 120,000 public chains, plus five with anomalous nucleotide sharing. TCRdb took this table from immuneACCESS and kept in-frame rearrangements with V and J called. Such tables lack part of the clones; where checked against another copy, unresolved V genes explain under half of the gap, and the rest is unexplained. V and J calls and clone size are given by that table; D and trimming were obtained from the DNA. This sample gives some 160,000 clones in total; about 72% of them show up just once. The leading ten clones occupy around 4% of the sample.

Overall study results and their limits: Because counts were too low, some 16 rarely observed V segments, including chromosome 9 orphons, were excluded from the earlier analysis of 500 to 700 of the donors. Because HLA typing was missing for some donors at each locus, association tests included only the typed subset. Assigning TCR associations to individual alleles was difficult when HLA alleles, especially DR and DQ, strongly co-occurred. A cluster of highly shared sequence variants was judged likely to be a technical artifact of the sequencing pipeline. In vitro tests confirmed that three of the cytomegalovirus-associated TCR beta chains recognize cytomegalovirus antigens. The study gave a list of more than 150 TCR beta chains associated with cytomegalovirus. Presence/absence analyses assumed roughly uniform sequencing depth across donors, an assumption that may not hold. A later analysis found that HLA-associated TCR beta chains were more clonally expanded and had lower generation probabilities than equally common non-associated chains. In a later analysis, TCR association rates were found to vary across HLA loci, with the most associated TCRs seen for DRB1 alleles and the fewest for HLA-C alleles. Across donors, most TCR sequences were observed very rarely, whereas some public TCRs were present in many individuals. The authors suggested that the approach could potentially be generalized to other disease states and immunological phenotypes. CMV serostatus was the only immune exposure information available for the cohort. V-gene and J-gene trimming of TCR beta chains was associated with a missense DCLRE1C variant in a later genetic analysis, and the association was replicated in an independent cohort. In an earlier analysis of around 600 of the donors, most TCR beta V segments appeared in productive rearrangements about 90% or about 30% of the time, broadly matching IMGT annotations. A later genetic analysis reported fewer N-insertions in productive TCRs among donors in an Asian-associated ancestry cluster than the 666-donor mean. The classifier was reported to diagnose cytomegalovirus status with high specificity and sensitivity in both the original cohort and the validation cohort. In a later analysis, several top co-occurrence clusters were reported to appear linked to parvovirus B19, influenza, CMV and Epstein-Barr virus. Linkage disequilibrium might explain the correlated functional status among segregating V segments, but an unknown experimental factor could not be excluded. Because the 87-base-pair reads could not distinguish some IMGT-functional V segments, including TRBV6-2 and TRBV6-3, those segments were excluded. In a later analysis, most CMV-associated TCR beta chains were found to appear HLA-restricted, with HLA associations seemingly driven largely by CMV exposure. In this cohort, only TCR beta chains were sequenced, and detectable features were limited by the absence of alpha or paired-chain data. A further reported finding was that TCR beta sequences accurately predicted the HLA-A and HLA-B alleles for most subjects in the first cohort. A later analysis associated about 18,000 TCR beta sequences with specific HLA alleles at a false discovery rate of 0.05.

This clone was seen a handful of times. Its antigen is unknown. Nothing much larger sits one base from this clone, and base qualities are not available. The germline V gene gives CDR1 as SGDLS and CDR2 as YYNGEE. The CDR3 runs 16 residues from the cysteine to the phenylalanine. The DNA shown is the 48-base CDR3, in frame from base 1. V is trimmed back by 4 bases and J by 4 bases, and the junction contains 7 bases that no gene match accounts for. The cohort was made up of 650 to 700 healthy bone marrow donors. All cohort members were sampled while nominally healthy, although unrecorded immune exposures were likely present. The donor was CMV seronegative and was included in the group of 352 seronegative cohort members. Every donor gave a peripheral blood sample, and the peripheral blood mononuclear cells from that sample were used for TCR beta sequencing. The Qiagen DNeasy Blood Extraction Kit was used to extract genomic DNA from the blood cell samples.

The sequence was collected from a man aged 55 to 70 in good health and CMV-seronegative. The rearranged segments are TRBV9 and TRBJ2-7; TRBD2 agrees with 14 junctional bases. Material for sequencing was PBMCs. The DNA is TGTGCCAGCAGCTTCGGACTAGCGGGAGGCCCTTACGAGCAGTACTTC. This codes for CASSFGLAGGPYEQYF. Reference TRBV9 and TRBJ2-7 proteins supply the regions before and after the CDR3; the full variable domain is: DSGVTQTPKHLITATGQRVTLRCSPRSGDLSVYWYQQSLDQGLQFLIQYYNGEERAKGNILERFSAQQFPDLHSELNLSSLELGDSALYFCASSFGLAGGPYEQYFGPGTRLTVT.